Listed below are T cell receptor beta chains from one sample, sequenced in a study of OX40 agonist ivuxolimab in advanced cancers. Repertoires were generated with immunoSEQ multiplex PCR, while TCRdb's copy carries only in-frame clones and drops some. The data contain approximately 58,000 clones, over 75% of them singletons. The sequences come from CD4+ or CD8+ T cells sorted from blood, collected in a trial of the OX40 agonist ivuxolimab. Source of these receptors: an adult with an advanced solid tumor such as melanoma, head and neck, liver or kidney cancer. CDR3s include the opening cysteine and the closing phenylalanine or tryptophan. For some rows the clone size is stated as once, few or many, or as a class when expanded; others skip it.

TRBV11-2 12 few CASSLVRTEQYF
TRBV9 14 - CASSVTGDGDTQYF
TRBV6-6 16 once CASRPPGQGSFNEQFF
TRBV6-5 14 - CASSYSPDSYEQYF
TRBV5-4 15 - CASSLFSASNQPQHF
TRBV18 20 few CASSPEQGFQPSSGANVLTF
TRBV11-2 12 - CASSSGWETQYF
TRBV19 15 few CASSIRVTGAYEQYF
TRBV7-9 12 few CASSPIDQPQHF
TRBV5-1 15 - CASRLGQGGAYEQYF
TRBV9 14 - CASSVQTNTGELFF
TRBV7-9 11 - CATKENYGYTF
TRBV6-6 13 - CASSWRQGYGYTF
TRBV19 13 - CASRETDNYGYTF
TRBV11-3 13 - CASSLVGATEAFF
TRBV28 14 - CASSPGGDRNTIYF
TRBV9 14 - CASSVSSGKSEQYF
TRBV4-2 14 - CASSPPLRWTEAFF
TRBV6-6 13 - CASSYSQNSPLHF
TRBV5-1 14 few CASSLEGSYYGYTF
TRBV5-1 15 - CASSLDRVTNTEAFF
TRBV4-2 17 - CASSQGGQFQGNEKLFF
TRBV14 15 - CASSQAGRNTGELFF
TRBV25-1 15 few CASSLSGGAGYEQYF